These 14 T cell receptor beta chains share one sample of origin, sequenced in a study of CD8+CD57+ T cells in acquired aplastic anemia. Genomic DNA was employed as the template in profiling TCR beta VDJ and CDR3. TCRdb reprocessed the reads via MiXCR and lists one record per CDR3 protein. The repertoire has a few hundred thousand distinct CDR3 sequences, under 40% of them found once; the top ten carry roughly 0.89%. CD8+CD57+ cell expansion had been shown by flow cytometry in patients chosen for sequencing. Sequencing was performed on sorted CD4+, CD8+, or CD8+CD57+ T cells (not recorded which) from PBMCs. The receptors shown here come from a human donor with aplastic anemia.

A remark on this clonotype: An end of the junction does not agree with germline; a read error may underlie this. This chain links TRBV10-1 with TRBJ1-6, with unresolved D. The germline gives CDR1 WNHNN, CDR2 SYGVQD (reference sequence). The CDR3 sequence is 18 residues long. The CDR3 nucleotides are TGTGCCAGCAGCCGAAGCGGGGTCGACGGTTCCTATAATTCACCCCTCCACTTT. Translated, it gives CASSRSGVDGSYNSPLHF.

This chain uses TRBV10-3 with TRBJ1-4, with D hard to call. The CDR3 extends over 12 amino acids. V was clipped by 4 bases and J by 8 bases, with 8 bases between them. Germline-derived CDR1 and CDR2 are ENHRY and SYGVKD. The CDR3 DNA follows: TGTGCCATCAGTGGAACTAGGGAAAAACTGTTTTTT. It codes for CAISGTREKLFF.

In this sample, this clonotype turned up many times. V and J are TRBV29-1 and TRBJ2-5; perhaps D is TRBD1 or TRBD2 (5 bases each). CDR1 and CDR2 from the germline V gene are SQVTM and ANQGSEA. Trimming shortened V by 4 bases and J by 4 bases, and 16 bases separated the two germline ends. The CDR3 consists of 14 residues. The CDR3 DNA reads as TGCAGCGTTGTCGTGAGGGGATACAGAGAGACCCAGTACTTC. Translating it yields CSVVVRGYRETQYF.

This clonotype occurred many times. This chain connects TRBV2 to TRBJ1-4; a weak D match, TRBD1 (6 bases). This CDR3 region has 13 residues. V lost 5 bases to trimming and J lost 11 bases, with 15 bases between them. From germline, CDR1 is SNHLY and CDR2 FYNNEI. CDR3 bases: TGTGCCAGCAGTACCGGAGGGGGGGATAAACTGTTTTTT. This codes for CASSTGGGDKLFF.

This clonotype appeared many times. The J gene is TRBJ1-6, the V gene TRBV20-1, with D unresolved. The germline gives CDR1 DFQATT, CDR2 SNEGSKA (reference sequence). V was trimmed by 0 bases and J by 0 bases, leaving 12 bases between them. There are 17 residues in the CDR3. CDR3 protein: CSARDQAGSSYNSPLHF. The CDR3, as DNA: TGCAGTGCTAGAGATCAGGCAGGTTCCTCCTATAATTCACCCCTCCACTTT.

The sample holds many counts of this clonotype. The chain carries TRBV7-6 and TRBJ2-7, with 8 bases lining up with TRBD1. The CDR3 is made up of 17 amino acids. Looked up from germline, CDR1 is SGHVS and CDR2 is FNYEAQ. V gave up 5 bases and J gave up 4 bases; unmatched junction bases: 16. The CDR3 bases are TGTGCCAGCAGCCCATTCAGGGGGCGGATAGGCACATACGAGCAGTACTTC. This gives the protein CASSPFRGRIGTYEQYF.

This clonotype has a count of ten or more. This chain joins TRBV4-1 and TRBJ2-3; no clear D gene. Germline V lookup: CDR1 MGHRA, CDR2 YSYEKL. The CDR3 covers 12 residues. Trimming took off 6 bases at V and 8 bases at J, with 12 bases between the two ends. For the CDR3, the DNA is TGCGCCAGCAGTCAACTGACGGGTACGCAGTATTTT. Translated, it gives CASSQLTGTQYF.

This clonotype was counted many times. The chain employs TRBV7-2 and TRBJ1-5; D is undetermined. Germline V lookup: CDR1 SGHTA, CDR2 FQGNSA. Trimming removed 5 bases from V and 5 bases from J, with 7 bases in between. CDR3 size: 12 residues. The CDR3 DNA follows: TGTGCCAGCAGCAAAGTGGATCAGCCCCAGCATTTT. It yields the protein CASSKVDQPQHF.

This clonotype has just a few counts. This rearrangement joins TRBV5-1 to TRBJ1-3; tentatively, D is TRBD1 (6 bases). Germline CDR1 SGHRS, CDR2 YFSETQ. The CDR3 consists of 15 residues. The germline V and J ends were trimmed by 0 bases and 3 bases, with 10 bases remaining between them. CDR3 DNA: TGCGCCAGCAGCTTGGGGTCGACAGGTGGAAACACCATATATTTT. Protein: CASSLGSTGGNTIYF. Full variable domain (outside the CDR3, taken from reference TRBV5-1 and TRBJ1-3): KAGVTQTPRYLIKTRGQQVTLSCSPISGHRSVSWYQQTPGQGLQFLFEYFSETQRNKGNFPGRFSGRQFSNSRSEMNVSTLELGDSALYLCASSLGSTGGNTIYFGEGSWLTVV.

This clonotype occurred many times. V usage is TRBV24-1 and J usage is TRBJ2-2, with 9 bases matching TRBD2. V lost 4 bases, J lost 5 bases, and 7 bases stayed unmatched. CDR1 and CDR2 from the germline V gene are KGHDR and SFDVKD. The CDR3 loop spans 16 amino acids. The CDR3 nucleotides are TGTGCCACCAGTGACCTTAGCGGGAGAGGAACCGGGGAGCTGTTTTTT. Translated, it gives CATSDLSGRGTGELFF.

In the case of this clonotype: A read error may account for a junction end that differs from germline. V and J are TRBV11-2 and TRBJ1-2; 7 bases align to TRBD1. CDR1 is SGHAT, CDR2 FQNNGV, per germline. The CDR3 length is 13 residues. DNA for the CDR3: TGTACCAGCAGCTTAGGCAGGGGGTATGGCTACACCTTC. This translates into CTSSLGRGYGYTF.

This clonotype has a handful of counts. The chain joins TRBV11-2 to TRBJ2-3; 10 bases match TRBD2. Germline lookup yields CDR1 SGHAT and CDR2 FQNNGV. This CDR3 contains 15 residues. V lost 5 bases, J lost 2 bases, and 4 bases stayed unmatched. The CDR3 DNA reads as TGTGCCAGCAGCCTCGGGACTAGCGACACAGATACGCAGTATTTT. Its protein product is CASSLGTSDTDTQYF.

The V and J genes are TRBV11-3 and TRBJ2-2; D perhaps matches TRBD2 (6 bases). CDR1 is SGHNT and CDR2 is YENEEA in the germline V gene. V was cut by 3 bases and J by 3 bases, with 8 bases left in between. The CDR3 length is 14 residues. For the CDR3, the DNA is TGTGCCAGCAGCTTTAGACTAGACACCGGGGAGCTGTTTTTT. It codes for CASSFRLDTGELFF.

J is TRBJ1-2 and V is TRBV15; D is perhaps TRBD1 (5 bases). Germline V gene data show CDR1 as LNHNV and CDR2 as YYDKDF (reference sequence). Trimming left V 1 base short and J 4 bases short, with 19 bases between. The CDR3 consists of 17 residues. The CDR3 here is CATSRAGSEGLTYGYTF. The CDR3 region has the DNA TGTGCCACCAGCAGAGCCGGCAGCGAGGGACTAACCTATGGCTACACCTTC.